The entry below gives a single T cell receptor (beta chain) sequence along with its context. Its antigen is not identified. CDR1 and CDR2 from the germline V gene are MDHEN and SYDVKM. Trimming took 8 bases from V and 12 from J, leaving 17 bases between them. The length of the CDR3 is 12 residues. As the library was built, unique molecular identifiers were attached to individual cDNA molecules. Authors' processing steps: Ranging from roughly 23,224 to 690,600, TCR counts per sample had a median value of roughly 96,000. One entry per CDR3 protein results from TCRdb running MiXCR on the reads. TCRdb, not the original authors, processed these V and J calls. The repertoire holds about 250 distinct CDR3 sequences, with roughly 94% as singletons. The sample is drawn from a study of human T cells and chemical hapten exposure. Study-wide context: The variation in per-sample TCR yields arose mainly from small differences in pooled library volumes. Findings and caveats of the study: Once DPC sensitization occurred, TCRs above 1 in 1000 frequency showed no change.

It was from unfractionated whole blood that total RNA was extracted. The genes are TRBV28 and TRBJ2-4; perhaps D is TRBD1 or TRBD2 (5 bases each). The sample comprised whole blood. This sequence was found in a human donor who had alopecia or was a healthy volunteer (not recorded which). Some clones in this sample may be carry-over from other donors' samples. This table probably holds off-target reads from a library built for another chain. CDR3 bases: TGTGCCAGCGGGGAGAGAGCCAGGGATCAGTACTTC. This codes for CASGERARDQYF.